This TCR beta chain appears in the sequencing data of a study of T cell changes during pregnancy in multiple sclerosis (dated by TCRdb to the late 2010s). Notes on the research overall: The study looked at changes in the T cell repertoire across pregnancy in women with multiple sclerosis.

Trimmed from V: 4 bases; trimmed from J: 4 bases; junction bases lacking a gene match: 6. The CDR3 measures 15 amino acids from cysteine to phenylalanine. Only the CDR3 DNA stays, 45 bases, in frame from base 1. For CDR1 and CDR2, the germline V gene lists SQVTM and ANQGSEA. The library was produced with the immunoSEQ multiplex PCR assay. What TCRdb holds here is the immuneACCESS table cut down to in-frame rearrangements. Part of the clones is not present; checked against another copy, under half of the missing clones reflect an unresolved V gene, and the others are unexplained. The sample has tens of thousands of clones on record, about 92% of them singletons. The ten largest clonotypes hold under 0.85% of the sample. This clone showed up just a few times. No cognate antigen has been identified for it. No base qualities exist here, and no much larger clone lies one base off it.

The source was CD4+ T cells from peripheral blood mononuclear cells, collected in the third trimester of pregnancy. The receptor comes from a female donor with multiple sclerosis, enrolled in a pregnancy study. The sequence joins TRBV29-1 to TRBJ2-1, and 11 junction bases match TRBD2. The CDR3 region: CSVGTSGSEYNEQFF. The DNA is as follows: TGCAGCGTTGGGACTAGCGGGTCTGAATACAATGAGCAGTTCTTC.